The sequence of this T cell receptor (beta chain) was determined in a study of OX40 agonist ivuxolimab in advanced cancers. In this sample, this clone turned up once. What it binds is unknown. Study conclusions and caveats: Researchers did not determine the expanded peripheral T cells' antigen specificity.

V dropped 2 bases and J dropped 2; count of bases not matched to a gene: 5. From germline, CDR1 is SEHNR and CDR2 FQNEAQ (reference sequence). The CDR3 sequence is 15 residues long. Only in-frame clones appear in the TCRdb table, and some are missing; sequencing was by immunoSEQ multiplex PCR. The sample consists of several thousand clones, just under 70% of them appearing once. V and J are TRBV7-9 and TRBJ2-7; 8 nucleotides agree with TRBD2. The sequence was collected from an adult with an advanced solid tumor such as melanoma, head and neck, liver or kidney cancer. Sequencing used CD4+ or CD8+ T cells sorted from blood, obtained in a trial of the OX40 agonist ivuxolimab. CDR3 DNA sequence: TGTGCCAGCAGCTTACCGGCTAGCGGGCCCTACGAGCAGTACTTC. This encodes CASSLPASGPYEQYF.